A single sample gave rise to the 12 T cell receptor beta chains below, sequenced in a study of blood T cell repertoires in COVID-19. Here immunoSEQ multiplex PCR was the method, and the copy in TCRdb shows in-frame clones only, minus some. Of roughly 190,000 clones in the sample, 60% to 85% were seen once. Sample: peripheral blood. The receptors originated from a woman aged 50 to 60 with active or convalescent COVID-19.

The V call is TRBV21-1, the J call TRBJ2-5; TRBD1 is taken as the D call from the table, unchecked against the DNA. TRBV21-1 is shown as a pseudogene. The CDR3 has 14 residues. The chain's CDR3 is CASSTRQGPETQYF. DNA of the CDR3: TGTGCCAGCAGCACGAGACAGGGCCCAGAGACCCAGTACTTC.

The rearrangement links TRBV4-3 to TRBJ1-2; TRBD1 aligns across 10 bases. Germline V gives CDR1 LGHNA, CDR2 YSLEER. CDR3 length: 17 amino acids. V gave up 4 bases and J gave up 2 bases; unmatched junction bases: 10. DNA of the CDR3: TGCGCCAGCAGCCCCCAAAGGTCGGGACAGGGGAACTATGGCTACACCTTC. It encodes CASSPQRSGQGNYGYTF.

The chain couples TRBV7-9 to TRBJ2-2, with 11 positions matching TRBD1. V shed 7 bases, J shed 4 bases, and the junction held 5 bases outside the gene matches. The germline CDR1 and CDR2 sequences are SEHNR and FQNEAQ (reference sequence). The CDR3 has 15 amino acids. The CDR3 reads CASTGTGGTTGELFF. CDR3 coding DNA: TGTGCCAGCACGGGGACAGGGGGAACCACCGGGGAGCTGTTTTTT.

This clone was detected a few times. This chain links TRBV7-8 with TRBJ2-1, with D perhaps TRBD1 (6 bases). CDR1 is SGHVS and CDR2 is FQNEAQ in the germline V gene. V was trimmed by 6 bases and J by 4 bases, leaving 13 bases between them. The CDR3 is 14 amino acids. CDR3 protein: CASSRDINYNEQFF. In nucleotides, the CDR3 is TGTGCCAGCAGTAGGGACATCAATTACAATGAGCAGTTCTTC.

This chain connects TRBV30 to TRBJ2-3; TRBD2 matches 8 bases. The germline V gene encodes CDR1 GTSNPN and CDR2 SVGIG (reference sequence). The CDR3 sequence is 16 residues long. V lost 0 bases, J lost 1 base, and 6 bases stayed unmatched. CDR3 sequence: CAWSVGGAGGTDTQYF. CDR3 bases: TGTGCCTGGAGTGTCGGGGGGGCCGGAGGCACAGATACGCAGTATTTT.

This rearrangement joins TRBV4-2 to TRBJ2-3; TRBD2 agrees at 10 bases. The CDR3 length is 17 residues. Germline CDR1 reads LGHNA; CDR2 reads YNFKEQ. With V trimmed by 2 bases and J by 4 bases, 9 bases remained unmatched. The CDR3 spells CASSQTGLAEWPDTQYF. CDR3 coding DNA: TGTGCCAGCAGCCAAACAGGACTAGCGGAATGGCCAGATACGCAGTATTTT.

This sequence joins TRBV6-2 or TRBV6-3 and TRBJ1-5, with D possibly matching TRBD1 (5 bases). This CDR3 has 14 amino acids. Germline V gene lookup returns CDR1 MNHEY and CDR2 SVGEGT. Trimming left V 2 bases short and J 7 bases short, with 12 bases between. CDR3 bases: TGTGCCAGCAGTTACGCAGGGAACTCCCAGCCCCAGCATTTT. Translating it yields CASSYAGNSQPQHF.

There are a few counts of this clone. The V call is TRBV5-1, the J call TRBJ1-1, with D perhaps matching TRBD1 (5 bases). In germline, CDR1 is SGHRS, CDR2 YFSETQ. Trimming shortened V by 8 bases and J by 4 bases, and 12 bases separated the two germline ends. This CDR3 comprises 12 residues. The CDR3 DNA reads as TGCGCCAGTGGCGACAGAGGCACTGAAGCTTTCTTT. Amino acid sequence: CASGDRGTEAFF.

The chain recombines TRBV5-4 with TRBJ2-6; tentatively, D is TRBD2 (6 bases). The germline CDR1 and CDR2 sequences are SGHNT and YYREEE (reference sequence). The CDR3 totals 18 residues. V lost 4 bases and J lost 1, with 18 bases in between. CDR3 sequence (DNA): TGTGCCAGCAGCAAACCCGGGGGAGATGGGTCTGGGGCCAACGTCCTGACTTTC. It encodes CASSKPGGDGSGANVLTF.

The rearrangement joins TRBV2 to TRBJ2-3, with TRBD1 identical over 10 bases. This CDR3 contains 13 residues. Germline V lookup: CDR1 SNHLY, CDR2 FYNNEI. V lost 9 bases and J lost 1; bases outside the gene matches: 1. CDR3 bases: TGTGCCAGAGGGACAGGGGGCACAGATACGCAGTATTTT. Translation: CARGTGGTDTQYF.

The V and J genes are TRBV18 and TRBJ1-1; D gene ambiguous. The V gene lost 2 bases and the J gene lost 6 bases, with 16 bases spanning the gap. Looked up from germline, CDR1 is KGHSH and CDR2 is LQKENI. This CDR3 has 15 amino acids. CDR3 sequence reads: CASSPDSLAGAEAFF. The CDR3 DNA reads TGTGCCAGCTCACCAGATTCCCTAGCCGGTGCTGAAGCTTTCTTT.

V and J are TRBV20-1 and TRBJ2-3; D call uncertain. This CDR3 contains 14 residues. Germline V gene sequence: CDR1 DFQATT, CDR2 SNEGSKA (reference sequence). Between the trimmed V and J ends, which lost 3 bases and 2 bases, there was a span of 12 bases. CDR3 region: CSASLTWATDTQYF. CDR3 nucleotide sequence: TGCAGTGCTAGTTTAACGTGGGCCACAGATACGCAGTATTTT.